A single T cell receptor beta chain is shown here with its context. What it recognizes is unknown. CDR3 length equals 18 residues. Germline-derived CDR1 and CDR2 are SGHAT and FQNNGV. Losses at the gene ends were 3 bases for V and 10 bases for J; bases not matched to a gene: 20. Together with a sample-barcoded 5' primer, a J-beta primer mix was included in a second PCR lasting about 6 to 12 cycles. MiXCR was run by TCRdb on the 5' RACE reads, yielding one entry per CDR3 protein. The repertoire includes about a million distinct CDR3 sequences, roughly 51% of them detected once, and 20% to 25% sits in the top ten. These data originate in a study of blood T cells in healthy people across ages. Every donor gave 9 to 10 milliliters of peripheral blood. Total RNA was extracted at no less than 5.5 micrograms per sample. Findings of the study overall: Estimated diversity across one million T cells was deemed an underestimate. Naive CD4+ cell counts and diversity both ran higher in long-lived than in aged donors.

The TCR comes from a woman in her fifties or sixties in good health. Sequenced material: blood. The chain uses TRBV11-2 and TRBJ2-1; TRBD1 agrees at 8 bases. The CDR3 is CASSLKSSGTGVTREQFF. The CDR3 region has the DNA TGTGCCAGCAGCTTGAAATCCTCCGGGACAGGAGTTACAAGGGAGCAGTTCTTC.